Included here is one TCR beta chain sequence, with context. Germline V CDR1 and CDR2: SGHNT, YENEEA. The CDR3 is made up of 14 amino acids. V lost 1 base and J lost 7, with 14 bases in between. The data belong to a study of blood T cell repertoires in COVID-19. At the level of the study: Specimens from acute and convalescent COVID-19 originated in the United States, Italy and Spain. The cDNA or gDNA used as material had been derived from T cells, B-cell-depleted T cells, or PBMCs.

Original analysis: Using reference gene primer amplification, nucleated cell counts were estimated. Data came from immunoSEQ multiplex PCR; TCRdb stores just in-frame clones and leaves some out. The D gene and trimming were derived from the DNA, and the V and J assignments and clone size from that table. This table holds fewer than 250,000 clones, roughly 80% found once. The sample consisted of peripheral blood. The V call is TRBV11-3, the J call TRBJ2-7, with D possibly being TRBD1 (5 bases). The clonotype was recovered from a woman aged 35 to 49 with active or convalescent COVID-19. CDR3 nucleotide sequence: TGTGCCAGCAGCTTAGGGGGCAGGACATTTGAGCAGTACTTC. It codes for CASSLGGRTFEQYF.